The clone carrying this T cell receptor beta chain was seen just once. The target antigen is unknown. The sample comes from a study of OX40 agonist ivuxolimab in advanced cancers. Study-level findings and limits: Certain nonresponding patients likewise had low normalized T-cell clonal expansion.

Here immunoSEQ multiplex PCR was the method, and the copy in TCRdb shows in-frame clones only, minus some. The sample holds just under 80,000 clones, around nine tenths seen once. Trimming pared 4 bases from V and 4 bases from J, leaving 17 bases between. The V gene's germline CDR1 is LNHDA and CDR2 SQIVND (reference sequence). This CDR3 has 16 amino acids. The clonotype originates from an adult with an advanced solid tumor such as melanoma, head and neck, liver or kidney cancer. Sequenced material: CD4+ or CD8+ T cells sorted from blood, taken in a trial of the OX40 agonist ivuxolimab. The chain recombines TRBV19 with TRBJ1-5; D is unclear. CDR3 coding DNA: TGTGCCAGTAGTAACCAGGCCTGGGCGAGAAATCAGCCCCAGCATTTT. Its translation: CASSNQAWARNQPQHF.